Following are 15 T cell receptor beta chains from one sample sequenced in a study of tumor-infiltrating lymphocytes in primary liver carcinoma. A primer in the constant region served to generate TCR beta cDNA from approximately 500 ng of total RNA. Slightly modified ARM-PCR with three nested multiplex PCR rounds yielded TCR beta libraries. TRBV1-TRBV30 forward and Cbeta reverse primers drove the first two approximately 10-cycle rounds. TCRdb processed the multiplex PCR reads anew with MiXCR; each CDR3 protein has one entry. The top ten hold around 24% of the sample, which has tens of thousands of distinct CDR3 sequences, 69% seen once. Without any cell sorting, about 19-30 mg of bulk tissue yielded co-extracted RNA and DNA. Sequenced: tumor-adjacent normal liver tissue. These receptors were collected from a man aged 35 to 55 with primary liver carcinoma and hepatitis B virus infection.

Of note for this clonotype: This CDR3 fails to terminate in the conserved phenylalanine or tryptophan, so it likely reflects a read error. The CDR3 sequence: CASNLMFYEQYI. CDR3 DNA: TGTGCCAGCAACTTGATGTTCTACGAGCAGTACATC. V and J are TRBV5-6 and TRBJ2-7; D is unclear. CDR1 SGHDT and CDR2 YYEEEE come from the germline V gene. This CDR3 region has 12 residues.

Worth noting for this clonotype: A much larger clone lies one base from this, so it may be a read error. J is TRBJ1-5 and V is TRBV6-1; 9 nucleotides align to TRBD1. The J call may be faulty, since TRBJ2-3 better matches the DNA end. The CDR3 covers 14 residues. Germline CDR1 is MNHNS and CDR2 is SASEGT. The CDR3 spells CASSLQGATQPQYF. In DNA form, the CDR3 reads TGTGCCAGCAGTCTACAGGGGGCCACTCAGCCCCAGTATTTT.

As for this clonotype: Possible read error: a much larger clone is one base away. The V call is TRBV15, the J call TRBJ1-1; D is perhaps TRBD1 (6 bases). The CDR3 loop spans 13 amino acids. CDR1 and CDR2 (germline): LNHNV, YYDKDF (reference sequence). The CDR3 DNA is TGTGTCACCTCCAAGGGGGTTTATGCTGAAGCTTTCTTT. It specifies CVTSKGVYAEAFF.

This clonotype showed up many times. The chain uses TRBV6-1 and TRBJ2-7, with a weak D call TRBD2 (6 bases). This CDR3 contains 12 residues. Germline V gives CDR1 MNHNS, CDR2 SASEGT. The V end lost 8 bases, the J end lost 3 bases, and 11 bases lay between the germline ends. CDR3 region: CASGWRVYEQYF. The CDR3 DNA is TGTGCCAGCGGGTGGAGGGTCTACGAGCAGTACTTC.

V usage is TRBV6-1 and J usage is TRBJ2-3, with a weak D call TRBD2 (6 bases). V lost 9 bases to trimming and J lost 3 bases, with 10 bases between them. The CDR3 has 12 residues. CDR1 is MNHNS, CDR2 SASEGT, per germline. CDR3 amino acids: CARRGWTDTQYF. The CDR3 region has the DNA TGTGCCAGACGGGGGTGGACAGATACGCAGTATTTT.

Points on this clonotype: Since the CDR3 does not end with the conserved phenylalanine or tryptophan, this likely comes from a read error. The chain has TRBV25-1 and TRBJ2-1; 9 bases are shared with TRBD2. Germline loops: CDR1 MGHDK, CDR2 SYGVNS. The CDR3 length is 14 residues. CDR3 bases: TGTACCAGTACAGCGGGAGGTTCCTACAATGAGCAGTTCTAC. This codes for CTSTAGGSYNEQFY.

Comment on this clonotype: A much bigger clone sits one base away, suggesting this may be a read error. The V gene is TRBV10-3, the J gene TRBJ2-4; D gene uncertain. The germline V gene encodes CDR1 ENHRY and CDR2 SYGVKD. The CDR3 spans 15 residues. The chain's CDR3 is CANSDNWKAKNIQYF. DNA of the CDR3: TGTGCCAACAGTGACAACTGGAAAGCCAAAAACATTCAGTACTTC.

In the case of this clonotype: A junction end diverges from the germline sequence, so it may reflect a read error. The V and J genes are TRBV7-9 and TRBJ2-2; no definite D call. The V gene's germline CDR1 is SEHNR and CDR2 FQNEAQ (reference sequence). The CDR3 sequence is 13 residues long. The CDR3 is CASSLMDTGELFF. In DNA, the CDR3 is TGTGCTAGCAGCCTTATGGACACCGGGGAGCTGTTTTTT.

Remarks on this clonotype: Its ends do not fully match the called genes, so a read error is possible. The gene calls are TRBV5-1 and TRBJ2-3; D might be TRBD2 (5 bases). CDR1 SGHRS and CDR2 YFSETQ come from the germline V gene. The CDR3 extends over 16 amino acids. The CDR3 bases are TGCGCTAGCAACCCCAGGAGCGGAACGACCACAGATACGCAGTATTTT. Its protein is CASNPRSGTTTDTQYF.

Only one count was recorded for this clonotype. A read error may account for a junction end that differs from germline. J is TRBJ2-5 and V is TRBV12-3 or TRBV12-4, with D possibly called TRBD1 or TRBD2 (7 bases each). The CDR3 is 13 amino acids. CDR3 DNA: TGTGCAAGCAGCCGAAGCGGGACAGAGATCCAGTACTTC. Translating gives CASSRSGTEIQYF.

Concerning this clonotype: With a much larger clone just one base away, this may be a read error. The J gene is TRBJ2-7, the V gene TRBV29-1, with D maybe TRBD1 (6 bases). Germline V gene sequence: CDR1 SQVTM, CDR2 ANQGSEA. CDR3 length equals 11 residues. CDR3 nucleotide sequence: TGCATCGTTGAAGGGGGTCATGAGCAGTACTTC. Translated: CIVEGGHEQYF.

Of note for this clonotype: Lacking the conserved final phenylalanine or tryptophan, this CDR3 likely reflects a read error. The chain employs TRBV12-3 or TRBV12-4 and TRBJ1-1, with unresolved D. CDR3 length: 13 residues. V was cut by 2 bases and J by 5 bases, with 9 bases left in between. The CDR3 DNA reads as TGTGCCAGCAGTTTAACCCCGGCAACTGAAGCTTTCTAT. Translating gives CASSLTPATEAFY.

Comments on this clonotype: The junction and the germline gene differ at one end; a read error may be behind it. This chain uses TRBV28 with TRBJ2-7, with 15 bases matching TRBD2. The length of the CDR3 is 19 residues. Looked up from germline, CDR1 is MDHEN and CDR2 is SYDVKM. Here the CDR3 DNA reads TGCGACTGCAGTTTTTTCGGACTAGCGGGAGGGCGAATCTCCTACGAGCAGTACTTC. It specifies CDCSFFGLAGGRISYEQYF.

The V call is TRBV4-1, the J call TRBJ2-3; D gene ambiguous. The CDR3 extends over 14 amino acids. Trimming left V 7 bases short and J 2 bases short, with 13 bases between. The V gene's germline CDR1 is MGHRA and CDR2 YSYEKL. CDR3 in amino acids: CASNHPHITDTQYF. CDR3 coding DNA: TGCGCCAGCAACCACCCCCATATCACAGATACGCAGTATTTT.

This rearrangement joins TRBV11-2 to TRBJ2-1; 9 bases match TRBD2. This CDR3 has 16 amino acids. Trimming took 1 base from V and 8 from J; bases not matched to a gene: 9. The germline gives CDR1 SGHAT, CDR2 FQNNGV. Here the CDR3 reads CASSLVPAGGGDEQFF. The CDR3 coding sequence is TGTGCCAGCAGCTTAGTTCCCGCGGGAGGGGGGGATGAGCAGTTCTTC.